These T cell receptor beta chains were read from a single sample in a study of shared clonotypes between healthy human individuals. Profiling relied on immunoSEQ multiplex PCR, and the TCRdb table lists in-frame clones only, not all of them. The sample holds roughly 660,000 clones, roughly 91% seen once. The sequenced material came from memory CD8+ T cells from PBMCs. These receptors were obtained from a man younger than 30 in good health. Some clones in this sample may be carry-over from other donors' samples. Each CDR3 is given with its conserved first and last residue. Each record gives: clone size, D gene, V gene, J gene, CDR3 length, CDR3 DNA, CDR3 protein. The D gene is left open where the match is weak. Part of the rows lack a size; the others show once, few, many or a class for expanded clones.

clone_size: few
d_call: TRBD1
v_call: TRBV4-2
j_call: TRBJ1-4
cdr3_length: 14
cdr3_nt: TGTGCCAGCAGCACTCGGACAGGGAATGAAAAACTGTTTTTT
cdr3_aa: CASSTRTGNEKLFF

clone_size: -
d_call: -
v_call: TRBV27
j_call: TRBJ2-1
cdr3_length: 15
cdr3_nt: TGTGCCAGCAGTTTTTACGGGAGCTCCTACAATGAGCAGTTCTTC
cdr3_aa: CASSFYGSSYNEQFF

clone_size: -
d_call: TRBD2
v_call: TRBV11-2
j_call: TRBJ2-7
cdr3_length: 17
cdr3_nt: TGTGCCAGCAGCTCGCCCATAGCGGGACGGGGAGGATACGAGCAGTACTTC
cdr3_aa: CASSSPIAGRGGYEQYF

clone_size: -
d_call: TRBD1
v_call: TRBV27
j_call: TRBJ2-7
cdr3_length: 14
cdr3_nt: TGTGCCAGCAGTTTGACAGGGCGCTCCTACGAGCAGTACTTC
cdr3_aa: CASSLTGRSYEQYF

clone_size: -
d_call: -
v_call: TRBV7-8
j_call: TRBJ1-1
cdr3_length: 14
cdr3_nt: TGTGCCAGCAGCCCGAGTGGGTCCCCCACTGAAGCTTTCTTT
cdr3_aa: CASSPSGSPTEAFF

clone_size: -
d_call: -
v_call: TRBV7-2
j_call: TRBJ2-2
cdr3_length: 11
cdr3_nt: TGTGCCAGCACCTTAAGAGGGGAGCTGTTTTTT
cdr3_aa: CASTLRGELFF

clone_size: -
d_call: -
v_call: TRBV27
j_call: TRBJ1-1
cdr3_length: 13
cdr3_nt: TGTGCCAGCAGTTCGAAGCAGGGACCTGAAGCTTTCTTT
cdr3_aa: CASSSKQGPEAFF

clone_size: few
d_call: -
v_call: TRBV9
j_call: TRBJ2-1
cdr3_length: 12
cdr3_nt: TGTGCCAGCAGCCCCGGCGGGAATGAGCAGTTCTTC
cdr3_aa: CASSPGGNEQFF

clone_size: -
d_call: -
v_call: TRBV5-1
j_call: TRBJ2-7
cdr3_length: 12
cdr3_nt: TGCGCCAGCAGCTTGGCACGGGACGAGCAGTACTTC
cdr3_aa: CASSLARDEQYF

clone_size: -
d_call: -
v_call: TRBV7-8
j_call: TRBJ2-7
cdr3_length: 13
cdr3_nt: TGTGCCAGCAGCTTACCACAGGGCCACGAGCAGTACTTC
cdr3_aa: CASSLPQGHEQYF